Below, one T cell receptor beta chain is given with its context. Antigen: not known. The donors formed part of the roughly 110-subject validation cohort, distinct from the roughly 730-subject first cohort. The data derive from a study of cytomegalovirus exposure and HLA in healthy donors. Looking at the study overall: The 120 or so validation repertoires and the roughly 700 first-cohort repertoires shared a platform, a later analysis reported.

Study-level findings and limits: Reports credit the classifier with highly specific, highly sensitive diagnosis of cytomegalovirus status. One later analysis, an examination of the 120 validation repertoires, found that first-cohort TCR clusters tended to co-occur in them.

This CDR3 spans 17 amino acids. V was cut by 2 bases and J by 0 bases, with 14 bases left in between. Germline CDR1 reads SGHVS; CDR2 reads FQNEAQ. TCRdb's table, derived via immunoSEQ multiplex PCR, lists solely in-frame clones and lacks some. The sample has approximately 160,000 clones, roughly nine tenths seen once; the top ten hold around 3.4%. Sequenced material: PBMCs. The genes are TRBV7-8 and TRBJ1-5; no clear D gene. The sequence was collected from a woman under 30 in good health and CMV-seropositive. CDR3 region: CASSLSLTDYSNQPQHF. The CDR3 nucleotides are TGTGCCAGCAGCTTATCCCTTACAGATTATAGCAATCAGCCCCAGCATTTT.